The 24 T cell receptor beta chains presented below share a single source sample, sequenced in a study of blood T cells in healthy people across ages. It was with a sample-barcoded 5' primer and a J-beta primer mix that a second PCR of about 6 to 12 cycles was run. Each CDR3 protein gets one entry after TCRdb re-called the 5' RACE reads with MiXCR. The profile covers over 1,300,000 distinct CDR3 sequences, with 59% appearing a single time and 6.5% to 8% taken by the ten largest. Sequenced material: blood. The receptor set was obtained from a man between 18 and 35 years old in good health.

This clonotype was recorded a few times. V is TRBV15 and J is TRBJ2-7; either TRBD1 or TRBD2 may fit D (5 bases each). With 0 bases removed from V and 3 bases from J, the gap between germline ends came to 12 bases. From germline, CDR1 is LNHNV and CDR2 YYDKDF (reference sequence). The CDR3 contains 15 residues. The chain's CDR3 is CATSRDWDGFYEQYF. The CDR3 DNA follows: TGTGCCACCAGCAGAGATTGGGACGGATTCTACGAGCAGTACTTC.

In its sample, this clonotype was seen a few times. This chain connects TRBV25-1 to TRBJ1-2; the D is unclear. CDR1 is MGHDK, CDR2 SYGVNS, per germline. This CDR3 is 17 amino acids long. V was pared by 3 bases and J by 2 bases, with 19 bases between. The CDR3 sequence is CASSDGDALESNYGYTF. DNA of the CDR3: TGTGCCAGCAGTGACGGCGACGCTCTGGAATCCAACTATGGCTACACCTTC.

V gene TRBV7-9 combines with J gene TRBJ2-5; no firm D call. Trimming took off 7 bases at V and 11 bases at J, with 20 bases between the two ends. The CDR3 covers 13 residues. CDR1 is SEHNR, CDR2 FQNEAQ, per germline (reference sequence). The CDR3 region is CASIPPSHNEQYF. In nucleotides, the CDR3 is TGTGCCAGCATACCCCCAAGTCACAATGAGCAGTACTTC.

The chain has TRBV21-1 and TRBJ1-2; the D segment call TRBD1 is taken from the table without a DNA check. TRBV21-1 is noted as a pseudogene. The CDR3 loop spans 13 amino acids. The CDR3 protein is CASSKVGDDGYTF. The CDR3 nucleotides read TGTGCCAGCAGCAAAGTGGGGGACGATGGCTACACCTTC.

There are a few counts of this clonotype. The DNA of the CDR3 is TGCAGTGCTGCTAGCGGGGTGATCTCCTACAATGAGCAGTTCTTC. The encoded protein is CSAASGVISYNEQFF. V usage is TRBV20-1 and J usage is TRBJ2-1, with 9 nucleotides matching TRBD2. This CDR3 region has 15 residues. Germline V gives CDR1 DFQATT, CDR2 SNEGSKA (reference sequence). V lost 5 bases to trimming and J lost 0 bases; unmatched junction nucleotides: 5.

The chain employs TRBV9 and TRBJ2-4, with 7 nucleotides matching TRBD1. V lost 0 bases to trimming and J lost 13 bases; unmatched junction nucleotides: 10. The germline V gene has CDR1 SGDLS and CDR2 YYNGEE. The CDR3 contains 14 residues. CDR3 nucleotides: TGTGCCAGCAGCGTAGCTGAGGGGGCTTGGGAGCAGTACTTC. Translating it yields CASSVAEGAWEQYF.

This clonotype has just a few counts. The rearrangement uses TRBV14 and TRBJ1-1; maybe TRBD1 (6 bases). In germline, CDR1 is SGHDN, CDR2 FVKESK. Trimming took off 8 bases at V and 2 bases at J, with 18 bases between the two ends. This CDR3 contains 15 residues. The CDR3 protein is CASGRVTQGNTEAFF. In DNA, the CDR3 is TGTGCCAGCGGTCGCGTCACACAGGGTAACACTGAAGCTTTCTTT.

For this clonotype: Compared with germline, one end of the junction differs, possibly owing to a read error. The chain recombines TRBV5-1 with TRBJ1-2, with D uncertain. This CDR3 region has 13 residues. In germline, CDR1 is SGHRS, CDR2 YFSETQ. CDR3 sequence: CAGSLRSDYGYTF. CDR3 nucleotide sequence: TGCGCCGGCAGCTTGCGGTCGGACTATGGCTACACCTTC.

The genes are TRBV27 and TRBJ2-7; weak D call: TRBD1 (5 bases). V lost 10 bases to trimming and J lost 1 base, with 14 bases between them. CDR3 length: 13 amino acids. CDR1 is MNHEY, CDR2 SMNVEV, per germline (reference sequence). This CDR3 reads CATIAQGSYEQYF. DNA for the CDR3: TGTGCCACCATCGCCCAGGGTTCCTACGAGCAGTACTTC.

The chain employs TRBV12-3 or TRBV12-4 and TRBJ1-2; unclear D gene. V shed 3 bases and J shed 4 bases, with 6 bases lying between them. The CDR3 runs 12 residues. CDR3 region: CASSFSVYGYTF. CDR3 DNA: TGTGCCAGCAGTTTTTCGGTCTATGGCTACACCTTC.

The chain is built from TRBV10-3 and TRBJ2-5; TRBD1 might be the D (6 bases). CDR3 length: 11 amino acids. Per the germline V gene, CDR1 is ENHRY and CDR2 is SYGVKD. Trimming removed 11 bases from V and 2 bases from J, with 9 bases in between. The CDR3 is CAAGQQETQYF. DNA for the CDR3: TGTGCCGCAGGACAGCAAGAGACCCAGTACTTC.

The J gene is TRBJ2-7, the V gene TRBV27, with D possibly being TRBD1 (6 bases). Trimming removed 8 bases at V and 6 bases at J, with 17 bases between. The CDR3 covers 13 residues. Germline CDR1 is MNHEY and CDR2 is SMNVEV (reference sequence). The CDR3 region has the DNA TGTGCCAGCGGATACTTACAGGGTCTCGAGCAGTACTTC. Translating it yields CASGYLQGLEQYF.

In this sample, this clonotype turned up a few times. The chain is built from TRBV6-2 or TRBV6-3 and TRBJ2-7; 7 nucleotides align to TRBD1. Germline CDR1 reads MNHEY; CDR2 reads SVGEGT. This CDR3 is 13 amino acids long. V lost 9 bases, J lost 2 bases, and 7 bases stayed unmatched. The chain's CDR3 is CARTRDRPYEQYF. Written as DNA, the CDR3 is TGTGCCAGGACTCGGGACAGACCCTACGAGCAGTACTTC.

The chain combines TRBV4-2 with TRBJ2-5; no clear D gene. Looked up from germline, CDR1 is LGHNA and CDR2 is YNFKEQ. The CDR3 extends over 13 amino acids. Trimming took off 0 bases at V and 5 bases at J, with 7 bases between the two ends. The CDR3: CASSQDQEETQYF. In DNA, the CDR3 is TGTGCCAGCAGCCAAGATCAGGAGGAGACCCAGTACTTC.

The chain links TRBV20-1 to TRBJ2-1, with D maybe TRBD2 (6 bases). The germline V and J ends were trimmed by 0 bases and 8 bases, with 17 bases remaining between them. The CDR3 has 15 residues. Germline-derived CDR1 and CDR2 are DFQATT and SNEGSKA (reference sequence). CDR3 sequence: CSARDLAGGIYEQFF. The DNA of the CDR3 is TGCAGTGCTAGAGATTTGGCCGGGGGAATATATGAGCAGTTCTTC.

This clonotype has more than one count but fewer than ten. The genes are TRBV28 and TRBJ1-1; TRBD1 might be the D (5 bases). The length of the CDR3 is 16 residues. V was shortened by 3 bases and J by 0 bases, with 14 bases between the two germline ends. In germline, CDR1 is MDHEN, CDR2 SYDVKM. The CDR3, as DNA: TGTGCCAGCAGTTTGTGGGACCTCCAGGTGAACACTGAAGCTTTCTTT. It specifies CASSLWDLQVNTEAFF.

The V and J genes are TRBV12-3 or TRBV12-4 and TRBJ2-5, with D possibly being TRBD2 (5 bases). V was clipped by 5 bases and J by 5 bases, with 18 bases between them. There are 15 residues in the CDR3. CDR3 loop: CASSVTTAVGETQYF. The CDR3 nucleotides read TGTGCCAGCAGTGTGACTACCGCCGTGGGGGAGACCCAGTACTTC.

The chain carries TRBV4-2 and TRBJ2-7; 7 nucleotides match TRBD1. There are 17 residues in the CDR3. J lost 10 bases, V lost 0 bases, and 18 bases had no gene match. Germline CDR1 is LGHNA and CDR2 is YNFKEQ. The CDR3 loop reads CASSQEANGQATARQYF. CDR3 DNA sequence: TGTGCCAGCAGCCAAGAAGCGAACGGACAGGCGACCGCCAGACAGTACTTC.

This sequence joins TRBV14 and TRBJ2-7; 11 bases match TRBD2. There are 17 residues in the CDR3. V shed 4 bases and J 3 bases; nucleotides not matched to a gene: 11. Germline CDR1 SGHDN, CDR2 FVKESK. The CDR3 sequence is CASSPRAGGLADYEQYF. DNA of the CDR3: TGTGCCAGCAGCCCCCGAGCGGGGGGACTAGCGGACTACGAGCAGTACTTC.

The CDR3 loop reads CSVDLGELFF. CDR3 nucleotide sequence: TGCAGCGTTGACTTAGGGGAGCTGTTTTTT. This chain connects TRBV29-1 to TRBJ2-2; D call uncertain. Germline assignment: CDR1 SQVTM and CDR2 ANQGSEA. The ends were cut back, 3 bases at V and 8 bases at J, with 4 bases in the middle. This CDR3 spans 10 amino acids.

The rearrangement uses TRBV19 and TRBJ2-6, with 9 bases that match TRBD2. CDR3 length: 20 residues. V shed 3 bases and J 1 base; nucleotides not matched to a gene: 13. Germline CDR1 LNHDA, CDR2 SQIVND (reference sequence). Written as DNA, the CDR3 is TGTGCCAGTAGTATGGTCCTCGTAGCGGGGGCTTGGTCTGGGGCCAACGTCCTGACTTTC. Its protein is CASSMVLVAGAWSGANVLTF.

The V gene is TRBV6-2 or TRBV6-3, the J gene TRBJ2-7, with unresolved D. The V gene's germline CDR1 is MNHEY and CDR2 SVGEGT. This CDR3 comprises 13 residues. V was pared by 3 bases and J by 1 base, with 7 bases between. CDR3 bases: TGTGCCAGCAGTTATATCGGTTCCTACGAGCAGTACTTC. Protein sequence: CASSYIGSYEQYF.

V gene TRBV20-1 combines with J gene TRBJ1-6; D is undetermined. Trimming took off 3 bases at V and 10 bases at J, with 16 bases between the two ends. The CDR3 covers 14 residues. CDR1 is DFQATT and CDR2 is SNEGSKA in the germline V gene (reference sequence). The CDR3 DNA is TGCAGTGCTAGCTATGAAGGGTATGGGTCACCCCTCCACTTT. Residues: CSASYEGYGSPLHF.

The V and J genes are TRBV6-2 or TRBV6-3 and TRBJ2-5; D is unclear. Germline-derived CDR1 and CDR2 are MNHEY and SVGEGT. V was clipped by 5 bases and J by 3 bases, with 13 bases between them. This CDR3 region has 14 residues. The CDR3 region has the DNA TGTGCCAGCAGTCAAGACCCTGAGGAAGAGACCCAGTACTTC. Protein product: CASSQDPEEETQYF.